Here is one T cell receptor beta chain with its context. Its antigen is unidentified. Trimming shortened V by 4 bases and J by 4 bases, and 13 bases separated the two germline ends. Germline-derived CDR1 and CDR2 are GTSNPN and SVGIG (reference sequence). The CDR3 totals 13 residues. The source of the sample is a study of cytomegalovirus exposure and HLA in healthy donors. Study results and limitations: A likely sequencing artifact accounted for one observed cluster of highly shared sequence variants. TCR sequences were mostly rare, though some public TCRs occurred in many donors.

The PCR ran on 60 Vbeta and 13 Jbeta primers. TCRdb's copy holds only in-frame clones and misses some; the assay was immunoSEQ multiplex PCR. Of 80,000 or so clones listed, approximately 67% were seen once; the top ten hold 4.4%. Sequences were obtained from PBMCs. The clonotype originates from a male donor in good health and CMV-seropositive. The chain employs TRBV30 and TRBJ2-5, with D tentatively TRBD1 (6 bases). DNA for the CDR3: TGTGCCTGGAAGACGGACAGTAGAGAGACCCAGTACTTC. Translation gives CAWKTDSRETQYF.